Listed here is a single T cell receptor beta chain. Antigen unknown. TCRdb re-called the reads with MiXCR, one entry per CDR3 protein. The repertoire holds a few hundred thousand distinct CDR3 sequences, nearly 35% seen once, with roughly 14% in the top ten. The sample originates from a study of T cell repertoires in cytomegalovirus infection. Study results and limitations: The study identified carriers of CMV plus the relevant HLA from cumulative public TCR beta family frequency.

CDR3 length equals 15 residues. The germline CDR1 and CDR2 sequences are WSHSY and SAAADI. Deletions cut 5 bases from V and 0 bases from J, with 14 bases between. The sequence derives from a human donor in good health (CMV status not recorded). Some clones in this sample may be carry-over from other donors' samples. The rearrangement uses TRBV10-2 and TRBJ2-7; D is tentatively TRBD1 or TRBD2 (6 bases each). The starting material was cultured PBMCs, obtained from culture after CMV antigen stimulation. This CDR3 reads CASSPLGGSSYEQYV. CDR3 sequence (DNA): TGCGCCAGCAGTCCTCTAGGGGGGAGCTCCTACGAGCAGTACGTC.